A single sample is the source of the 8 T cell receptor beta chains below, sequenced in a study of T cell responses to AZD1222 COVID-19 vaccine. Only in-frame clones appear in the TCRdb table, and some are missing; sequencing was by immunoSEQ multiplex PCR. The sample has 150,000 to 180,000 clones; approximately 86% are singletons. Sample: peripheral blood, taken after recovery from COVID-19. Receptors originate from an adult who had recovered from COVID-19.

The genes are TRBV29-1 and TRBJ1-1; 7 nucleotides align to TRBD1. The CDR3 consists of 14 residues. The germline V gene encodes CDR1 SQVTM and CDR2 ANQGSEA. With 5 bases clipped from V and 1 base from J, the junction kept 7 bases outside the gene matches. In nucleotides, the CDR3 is TGCAGCGTTTCGCGACAGGGTTCGAACACTGAAGCTTTCTTT. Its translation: CSVSRQGSNTEAFF.

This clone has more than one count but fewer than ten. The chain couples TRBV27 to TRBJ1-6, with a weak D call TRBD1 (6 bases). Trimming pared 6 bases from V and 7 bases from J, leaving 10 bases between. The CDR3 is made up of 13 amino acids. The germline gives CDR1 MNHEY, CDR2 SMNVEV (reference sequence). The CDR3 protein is CASRTGRNSPLHF. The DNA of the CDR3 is TGTGCCAGCAGAACAGGGCGGAATTCACCCCTCCACTTT.

CDR3 sequence reads: CSVDVGLDEQYF. The CDR3 nucleotides are TGCAGCGTTGACGTGGGATTGGACGAGCAGTACTTC. The chain uses TRBV29-1 and TRBJ2-7, with D uncertain. This CDR3 has 12 amino acids. V was trimmed by 3 bases and J by 5 bases, leaving 11 bases between them. Germline-derived CDR1 and CDR2 are SQVTM and ANQGSEA.

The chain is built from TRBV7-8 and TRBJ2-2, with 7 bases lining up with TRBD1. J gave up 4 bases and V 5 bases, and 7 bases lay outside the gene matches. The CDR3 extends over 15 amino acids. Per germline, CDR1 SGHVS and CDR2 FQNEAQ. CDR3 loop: CASSPQGRPTGELFF. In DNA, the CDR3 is TGTGCCAGCAGCCCACAGGGGCGACCCACCGGGGAGCTGTTTTTT.

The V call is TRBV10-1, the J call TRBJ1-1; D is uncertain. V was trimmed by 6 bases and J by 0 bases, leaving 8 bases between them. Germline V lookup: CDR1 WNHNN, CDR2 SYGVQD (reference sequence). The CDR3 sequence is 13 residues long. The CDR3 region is CASRPDMNTEAFF. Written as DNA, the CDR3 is TGCGCCAGCAGACCCGATATGAACACTGAAGCTTTCTTT.

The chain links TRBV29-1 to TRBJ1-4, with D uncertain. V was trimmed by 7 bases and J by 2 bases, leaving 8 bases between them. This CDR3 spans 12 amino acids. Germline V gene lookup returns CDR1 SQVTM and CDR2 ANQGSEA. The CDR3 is CSGGLTNEKLFF. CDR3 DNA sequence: TGCAGCGGAGGGTTGACTAATGAAAAACTGTTTTTT. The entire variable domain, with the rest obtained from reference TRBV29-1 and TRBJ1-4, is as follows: SAVISQKPSRDICQRGTSLTIQCQVDSQVTMMFWYRQQPGQSLTLIATANQGSEATYESGFVIDKFPISRPNLTFSTLTVSNMSPEDSSIYLCSGGLTNEKLFFGSGTQLSVL.

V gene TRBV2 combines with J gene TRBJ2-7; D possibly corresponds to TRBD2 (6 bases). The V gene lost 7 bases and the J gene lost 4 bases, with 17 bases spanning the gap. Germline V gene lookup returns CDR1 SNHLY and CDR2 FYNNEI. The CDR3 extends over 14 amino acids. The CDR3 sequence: CASIYPRESYEQYF. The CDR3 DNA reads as TGTGCCAGCATCTACCCCCGGGAGAGTTACGAGCAGTACTTC.

CDR3 region: CASSLPDGTGRNEQYF. The CDR3 bases are TGTGCCAGCAGCCTCCCGGACGGGACAGGGAGAAACGAGCAGTACTTC. The J gene is TRBJ2-7, the V gene TRBV7-9, with 9 bases fitting TRBD1. Trimming removed 5 bases from V and 5 bases from J; junction bases left unmatched: 13. Germline V CDR1 and CDR2: SEHNR, FQNEAQ (reference sequence). The CDR3 is 16 residues long.